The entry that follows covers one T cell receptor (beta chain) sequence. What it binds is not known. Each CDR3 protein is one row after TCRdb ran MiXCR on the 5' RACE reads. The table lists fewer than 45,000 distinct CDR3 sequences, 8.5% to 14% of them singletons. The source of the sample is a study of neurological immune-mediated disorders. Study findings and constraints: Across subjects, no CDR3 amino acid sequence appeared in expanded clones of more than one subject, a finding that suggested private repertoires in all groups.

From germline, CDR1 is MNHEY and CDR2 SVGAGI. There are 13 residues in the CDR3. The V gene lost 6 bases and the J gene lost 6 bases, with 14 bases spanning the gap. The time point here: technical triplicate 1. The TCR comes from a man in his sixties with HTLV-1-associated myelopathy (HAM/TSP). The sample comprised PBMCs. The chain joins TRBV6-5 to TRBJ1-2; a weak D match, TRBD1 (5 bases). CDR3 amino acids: CASRTRVIDGYTF. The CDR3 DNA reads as TGTGCCAGCAGGACCAGGGTTATCGATGGCTACACCTTC.